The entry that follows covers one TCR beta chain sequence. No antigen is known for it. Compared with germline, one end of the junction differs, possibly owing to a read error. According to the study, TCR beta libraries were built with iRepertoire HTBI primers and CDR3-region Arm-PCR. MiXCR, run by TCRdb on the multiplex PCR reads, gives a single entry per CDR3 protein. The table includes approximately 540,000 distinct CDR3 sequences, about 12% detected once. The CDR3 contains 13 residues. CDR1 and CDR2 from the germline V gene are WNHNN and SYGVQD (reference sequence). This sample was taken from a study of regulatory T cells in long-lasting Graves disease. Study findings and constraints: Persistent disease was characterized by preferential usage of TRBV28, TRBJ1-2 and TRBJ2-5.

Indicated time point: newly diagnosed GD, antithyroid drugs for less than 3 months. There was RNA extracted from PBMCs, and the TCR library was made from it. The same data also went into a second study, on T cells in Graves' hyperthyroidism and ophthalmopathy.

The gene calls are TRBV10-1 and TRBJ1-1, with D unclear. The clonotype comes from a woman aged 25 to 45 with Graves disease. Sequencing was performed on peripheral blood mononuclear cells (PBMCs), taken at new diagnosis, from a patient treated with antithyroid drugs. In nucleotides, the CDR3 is TGCGCCAACAGTTACTCCCAGAACACTGAAGCTTTCTTT. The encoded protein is CANSYSQNTEAFF.